This TCR beta chain was observed in a study of shared clonotypes between healthy human individuals (dated by TCRdb to the early 2020s). In the study overall: A couple of women and three men aged 18 to 49 years were included in the cohort. Each donor's leukapheresis produced roughly between about 0.8 and 10 billion PBMCs. Blood TCR repertoires of roughly five healthy adults were deeply sequenced to estimate repertoire size and the extent of clonotype sharing between individuals. Per donor, three plates each were used for CD4 naive and CD4 memory, two for CD8 naive, and one for CD8 memory. To increase sequencing depth and limit assay-specific biases, TCR repertoire library preparation and sequencing were carried out by different laboratories using diverse techniques.

Study-level results and caveats: Only blood was sampled, and tissue TCR repertoires likely differ from those in blood. The genetic and exposure-history diversity represented was limited by the small number of donors. Compared with non-shared clonotypes, clonotypes shared by all four sorted-subset donors had higher generation probabilities. Sharing across a few donors was observed for around 5% of naive CD4, 3.5% of naive CD8, 2% to 2.5% of memory CD4, and roughly 0.4% of memory CD8 clonotypes. Naive subsets generally had larger estimated clonotype richness than memory subsets. Incomplete sequencing was indicated by rarefaction of sorted-subset datasets, despite the large sequencing depth. Pairwise subsampling indicated that sequencing depth was expected to affect the degree of clonotype sharing among donors.

The donors were healthy, HIV-negative adults with no recently reported acute infections or vaccinations. Every donor was a Caucasian adult living in Nashville, Tennessee, USA. CD4+ T cells were enriched by magnetic negative selection, after which naive cells were positively selected on CD45RA and the negative fraction was taken as the memory subset. Blood was collected by leukapheresis, and PBMCs were isolated by Ficoll-Histopaque density gradient centrifugation and then cryopreserved in liquid nitrogen vapor phase. Analytical flow cytometry was used to check the purity and quantity of every magnetically sorted T cell population. Genomic DNA was isolated from each sorted fraction and quantified by UV absorbance on a Nanodrop 2000c. V sheds 3 bases and J sheds 0 bases, leaving 8 bases between their ends. There are 14 amino acids in the CDR3, from cysteine to phenylalanine inclusive. The DNA shown is the 42-base CDR3, in frame from base 1. According to the germline V gene, CDR1 reads SGHAT and CDR2 reads FQNNGV.

Concerning this clone itself: It lacks a known antigen. No base-level quality is on record; no much larger clone is a single base apart.

Using the deep immunoSEQ assay, TCR CDR3 regions were amplified from genomic DNA by multiplex PCR. Extracted genomic DNA from each cell subset was distributed evenly across all wells of several immunoSEQ 96-well plates, and each plate was treated as a replicate. For sorted subsets, about 0.2 ug genomic DNA, equal to tens of thousands of T cell genomes, was loaded into each replicate PCR. The purified libraries were quantified using a Qubit 3.0 fluorometer, sized with a Bioanalyzer 2100, and then quantified again using the KAPA Library Quantification kit. A separate single-read 150-cycle Illumina NextSeq 550 flow cell was used to sequence each immunoSEQ 96-well plate. The paper's processing steps were these. The immunoSEQ output contained only junctional sequences without quality scores, so filtering could not match that applied to full-length reads. To assign V/J genes and CDR3, sequences were annotated using PyIR, a Python wrapper for IgBLAST v1.9, with IMGT germline references. Any read was removed if the V/J assignment was weak (E-value above 1e-6), the CDR3 was missing, or the read contained stop codons, out-of-frame junctions, or ambiguous translated residues. V3J clonotypes were defined as sequences sharing the same inferred V gene, J gene, and CDR3 amino acid sequence. To compute the percentage overlap between repertoires, the number of shared unique clonotypes was divided by the size of the smaller repertoire. Repertoire richness was assessed with RTK rarefaction, the Chao1 estimator, and Recon v2.1 estimates of unobserved clonotypes. OLGA was used to compute generation probabilities for all TCRbeta clonotypes that the gDNA method yielded from a few donors. TCRdb re-hosts the immuneACCESS table, in-frame sequences only. Its copies lack some clones; in the studies checked, an unresolved V gene accounts for under half of them, and the cause for the rest is not known. V, J and clone size reflect that table, while D and trimming were determined from the DNA. A total of about 2.4 million clones appear in this sample, over 85% of them only once. Together, the top ten hold 0.36% of the sample.

The receptor's source is a man aged 18-30 years in good health. Some clones in this sample may be carry-over from other donors' samples. The sequenced sample consisted of naive CD4+ T cells from PBMCs. The cell subset or site label corresponds to: CD45RA+ positively selected. The V and J genes are TRBV11-2 and TRBJ2-5; a tentative D call is TRBD2 (5 bases match). The CDR3 reads CASSLSGYQETQYF. The DNA reads TGTGCCAGCAGCTTGTCGGGGTACCAAGAGACCCAGTACTTC. Reference TRBV11-2 and TRBJ2-5 proteins supply the regions before and after the CDR3; the full variable domain is: EAGVAQSPRYKIIEKRQSVAFWCNPISGHATLYWYQQILGQGPKLLIQFQNNGVVDDSQLPKDRFSAERLKGVDSTLKIQPAKLEDSAVYLCASSLSGYQETQYFGPGTRLLVL.